The TCR beta chain under discussion was sequenced for a study of blood T cells in healthy people across ages (dated by TCRdb to about 2015). Regarding the research as a whole: In model experiments, template switching captured about one uniquely barcoded TCR beta cDNA molecule for every two T cells. Using deep sequencing normalized with unique cDNA molecular identifiers, the study measured how TCR beta repertoire diversity changes with age. The donors were divided into four age groups: young (average around 17 years), middle-aged (under 40), aged (roughly 66) and long-lived (82). Donors of different ages were randomly distributed across sequencing lanes to avoid experimental bias. The study analyzed two additional independent replicas of 1 million unique cDNA reads from the same blood draw for two donors, one aged 18 to 30 and one aged 80 or older. General conclusions and limits of the study: Estimates of total diversity from one million sequenced T cells were regarded as lower bounds and underestimates. Because the CMV infection status of the donors was unknown, age-related changes in expanded clonotypes may potentially have been confounded. Compared with the aged group, more naive CD4+ T cells, fewer expanded clones and increased TCR diversity were shown by the long-lived group, suggesting age selection. Observed TCR beta diversity per million T cells fell roughly linearly with age, and a significant reduction was already apparent by age roughly 40. A strong correlation was found between observed TCR beta diversity and the percentage of naive T cells measured by flow cytometry. Since profiling was done on bulk unsorted PBMCs, naive and antigen-experienced compartments could not be conclusively compared.

Donors were approximately 42 systemically healthy Caucasian individuals from Russia aged about 6 to 100 years. Approximately 9.3 milliliters of peripheral blood were drawn from each donor into EDTA-treated Vacutainer tubes. PBMCs were isolated by Ficoll-Paque density-gradient centrifugation, with at least 7 million obtained per sample. Total RNA, at least 5 micrograms per sample, was extracted from PBMCs with Trizol reagent. The percentages of naive CD45RAhigh/CD27high T cells were determined by flow cytometry on a PBMC aliquot from every donor. A distance of 9 bases separates the germline ends of V and J, which lose 6 bases and 3 bases respectively. As encoded in the germline V gene, CDR1 is MNHEY while CDR2 is SVGEGT. Measured from the cysteine to the phenylalanine, the CDR3 is 12 residues long. The kept DNA is CDR3 alone, 36 bases in frame from the first base. On this clonotype: The specificity of this receptor is unknown. No base-level quality is on record; no much larger clone is a single base apart.

Libraries were built with 5' RACE. Sequencing took place on an Illumina HiSeq 2500. A second PCR of roughly 6 to 12 cycles was performed with a sample-barcoded 5' primer and a J-beta primer mix. Each TCR beta cDNA molecule received a unique molecular identifier from a template-switch 5' adaptor carrying 12 random nucleotides. Each sample yielded at least 3 million CDR3-containing paired-end reads. First-strand cDNA synthesis was performed from all RNA using the Mint cDNA synthesis kit, with priming by a TRBC-specific oligonucleotide. Following uracil-DNA glycosylase treatment, all cDNA underwent a first 18-cycle PCR with the universal primers M1SS and BC2_uni_R. The study's processing was this. Normalization of each sample was performed by random selection of 1 million high-quality reads, each carrying a distinct molecular identifier. Instead of being binned into consensus sequences, reads with shared molecular identifiers were discarded. CDR3 identification, clonotype clustering and error correction used MiTCR with a Q25 quality threshold and the strictest error-elimination algorithm. Lower-bound total TCR beta diversity was estimated with a nonparametric unseen species model using Euler transformation. In TCRdb, the public reads were trimmed at Q25 with fastp and aligned with MiXCR, with productive beta chains retained. Each record represents a unique CDR3 protein, reported with the most common genes and DNA among its rows. The V and J calls and clone size come from TCRdb's table, not from the authors' own analysis. Recorded for this sample are fewer than 900,000 distinct CDR3 sequences; 35% to 45% of them occurred a single time. 20% to 25% of the sample is in the top ten clones.

Recombination connected TRBV6-2 or TRBV6-3 to TRBJ2-7; confidence is insufficient to name the D gene. Material for sequencing was blood. The origin of this receptor is a woman aged 55-70 years in good health. DNA sequence: TGTGCCAGCAGCGATGAGTACTACGAGCAGTACTTC. This encodes CASSDEYYEQYF.